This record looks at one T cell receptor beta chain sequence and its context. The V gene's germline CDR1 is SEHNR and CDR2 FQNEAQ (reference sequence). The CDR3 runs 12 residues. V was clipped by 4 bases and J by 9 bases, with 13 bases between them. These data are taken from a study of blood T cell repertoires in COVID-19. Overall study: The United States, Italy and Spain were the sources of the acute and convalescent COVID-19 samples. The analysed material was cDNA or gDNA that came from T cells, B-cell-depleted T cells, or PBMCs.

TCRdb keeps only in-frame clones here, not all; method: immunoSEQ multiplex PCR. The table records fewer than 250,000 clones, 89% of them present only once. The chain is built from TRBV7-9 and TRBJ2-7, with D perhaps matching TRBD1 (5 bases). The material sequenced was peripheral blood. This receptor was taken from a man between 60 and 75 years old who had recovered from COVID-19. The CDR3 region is CASSSQTDVQYF. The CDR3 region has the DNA TGTGCCAGCAGCTCACAGACAGACGTGCAGTACTTC.